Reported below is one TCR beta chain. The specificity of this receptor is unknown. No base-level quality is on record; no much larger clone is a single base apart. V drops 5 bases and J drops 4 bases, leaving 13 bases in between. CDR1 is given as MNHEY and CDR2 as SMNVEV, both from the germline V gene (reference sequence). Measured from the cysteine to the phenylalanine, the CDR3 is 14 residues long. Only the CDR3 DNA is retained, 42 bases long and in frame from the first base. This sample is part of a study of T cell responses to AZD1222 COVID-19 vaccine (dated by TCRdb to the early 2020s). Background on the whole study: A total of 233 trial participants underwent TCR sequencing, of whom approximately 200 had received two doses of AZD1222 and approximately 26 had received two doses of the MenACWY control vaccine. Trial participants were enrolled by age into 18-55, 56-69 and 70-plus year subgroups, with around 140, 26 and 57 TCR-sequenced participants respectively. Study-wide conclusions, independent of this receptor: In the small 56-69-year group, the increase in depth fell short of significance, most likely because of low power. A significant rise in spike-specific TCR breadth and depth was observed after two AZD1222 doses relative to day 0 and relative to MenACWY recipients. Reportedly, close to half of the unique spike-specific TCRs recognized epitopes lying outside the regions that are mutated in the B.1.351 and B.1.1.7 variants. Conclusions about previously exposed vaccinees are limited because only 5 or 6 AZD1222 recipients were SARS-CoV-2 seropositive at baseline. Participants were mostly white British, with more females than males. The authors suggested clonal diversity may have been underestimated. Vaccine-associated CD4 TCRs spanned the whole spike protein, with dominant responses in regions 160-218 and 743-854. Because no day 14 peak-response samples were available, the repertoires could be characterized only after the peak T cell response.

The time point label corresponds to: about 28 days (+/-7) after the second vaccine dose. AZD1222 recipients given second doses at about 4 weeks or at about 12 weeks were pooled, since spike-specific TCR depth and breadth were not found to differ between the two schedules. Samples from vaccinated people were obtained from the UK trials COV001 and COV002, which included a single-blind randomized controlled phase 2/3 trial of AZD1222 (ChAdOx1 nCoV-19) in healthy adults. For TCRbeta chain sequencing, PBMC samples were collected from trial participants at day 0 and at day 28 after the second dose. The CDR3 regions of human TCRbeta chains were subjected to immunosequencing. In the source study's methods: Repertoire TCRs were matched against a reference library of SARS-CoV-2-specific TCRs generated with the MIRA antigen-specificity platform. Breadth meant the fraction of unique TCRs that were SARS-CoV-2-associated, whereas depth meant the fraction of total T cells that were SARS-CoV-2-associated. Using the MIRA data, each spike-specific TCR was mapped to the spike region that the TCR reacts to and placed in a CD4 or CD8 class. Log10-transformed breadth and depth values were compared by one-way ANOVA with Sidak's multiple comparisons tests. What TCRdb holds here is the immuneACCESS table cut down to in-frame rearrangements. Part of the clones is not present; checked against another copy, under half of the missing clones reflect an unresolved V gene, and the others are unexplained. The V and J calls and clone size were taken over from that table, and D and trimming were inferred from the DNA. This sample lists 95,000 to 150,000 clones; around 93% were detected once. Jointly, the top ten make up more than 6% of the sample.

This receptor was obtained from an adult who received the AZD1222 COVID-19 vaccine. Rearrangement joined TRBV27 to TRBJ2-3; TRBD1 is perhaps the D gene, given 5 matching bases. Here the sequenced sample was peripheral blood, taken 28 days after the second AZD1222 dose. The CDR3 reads CASSPQTVADTQYF. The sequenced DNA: TGTGCCAGCAGTCCTCAGACAGTAGCAGATACGCAGTATTTT.